This TCR beta chain came from a study of shared clonotypes between healthy human individuals. This clone was counted once. Produced via immunoSEQ multiplex PCR; TCRdb's table is partial and in-frame only. Here the sample spans 2 million to 3 million clones, 93% being singletons. Trimming stripped 1 base from V and 1 base from J, with 8 bases between. Germline V CDR1 and CDR2: KGHSH, LQKENI. There are 14 residues in the CDR3. The TCR comes from a man aged 18 to 29 in good health. Some clones in this sample may be carry-over from other donors' samples. The sequenced material came from naive CD4+ T cells from PBMCs. Subset denoted: CD45RA+ positively selected. The gene calls are TRBV18 and TRBJ2-7; D remains ambiguous. In DNA, the CDR3 is TGTGCCAGCTCACCACAGACAAATTCCTACGAGCAGTACTTC. Protein sequence: CASSPQTNSYEQYF.